The T cell receptor (beta chain) described here comes from a study of CD8 T cells in ankylosing spondylitis. Study results and caveats: Earlier reports found some motif variants in synovial fluid and blood in reactive arthritis. Among TCR beta sequences, a motif of 7 to 9 highly homologous variants appeared characteristic of ankylosing spondylitis blood. Matched ankylosing spondylitis synovial fluid reportedly showed significant enrichment of disease-linked clones.

Each TCR beta library was made by quantitative 5'-RACE that incorporated molecular barcodes. TCRdb reanalysed the 5' RACE reads using MiXCR and keeps one entry per CDR3 protein. In the table there are 180,000 or so distinct CDR3 sequences, 11% of which are singletons. This clonotype was observed many times. The antigen is undetermined. This CDR3 is 14 amino acids long. Deletions cut 3 bases from V and 6 bases from J, with 12 bases between. The germline CDR1 and CDR2 sequences are MGHDK and SYGVNS. The V gene is TRBV25-1, the J gene TRBJ1-5, with a tentative D call TRBD1 (6 bases). The clonotype comes from a male donor with ankylosing spondylitis or in good health (not recorded which). Sequencing was carried out using blood, either unsorted or a sorted T cell fraction (not recorded which). CDR3 sequence reads: CASSDPGTRQPQHF. The CDR3 DNA follows: TGTGCCAGCAGTGACCCTGGGACACGTCAGCCCCAGCATTTT.